A single sample gave rise to the 5 T cell receptor beta chains below, sequenced in a study. TCRdb processed the RT-PCR reads anew with MiXCR; each CDR3 protein has one entry. This table has about 700,000 distinct CDR3 sequences, approximately 15% appearing once. The sample taken for sequencing was memory CD4+ T cells from blood. These TCRs come from a female donor in good health, serving as a healthy control.

This chain links TRBV11-2 with TRBJ2-3; perhaps TRBD2 as D (5 bases). The V end was cut by 5 bases, the J end by 2 bases, with 20 bases between. CDR1 and CDR2 from the germline V gene are SGHAT and FQNNGV. The CDR3 consists of 17 residues. CDR3 nucleotide sequence: TGTGCCAGCAGCGCAAAACTAGTGCCTCAATACACAGATACGCAGTATTTT. It yields the protein CASSAKLVPQYTDTQYF. The full variable domain, its missing parts supplied by reference TRBV11-2 and TRBJ2-3, is EAGVAQSPRYKIIEKRQSVAFWCNPISGHATLYWYQQILGQGPKLLIQFQNNGVVDDSQLPKDRFSAERLKGVDSTLKIQPAKLEDSAVYLCASSAKLVPQYTDTQYFGPGTRLTVL.

This clonotype was seen a handful of times. The V and J genes are TRBV5-1 and TRBJ2-5, with D possibly TRBD2 on 5 matching bases. CDR3 size: 15 residues. The V and J ends lost 2 bases and 4 bases respectively, with 15 bases between them. Germline values: CDR1 SGHRS, CDR2 YFSETQ. CDR3 region: CASSLSGLSTETQYF. The CDR3 DNA reads as TGCGCCAGCAGCTTAAGCGGACTTTCAACAGAGACCCAGTACTTC.

The genes are TRBV3-1 and TRBJ1-4; D gene unclear. The CDR3 spans 14 residues. CDR1 is LGHDT and CDR2 is YNNKEL in the germline V gene (reference sequence). The germline V and J ends were trimmed by 6 bases and 0 bases, with 8 bases remaining between them. The CDR3 DNA reads TGTGCCAGCAGGGACCGGACAACTAATGAAAAACTGTTTTTT. Translating it yields CASRDRTTNEKLFF.

This clonotype appeared a few times. V is TRBV12-3 or TRBV12-4 and J is TRBJ1-1; unclear D gene. The CDR3 runs 12 residues. V was clipped by 3 bases and J by 4 bases, with 6 bases between them. CDR3 amino acids: CASSFYVTEAFF. The CDR3 nucleotides are TGTGCCAGCAGTTTTTATGTCACTGAAGCTTTCTTT.

This clonotype was counted only a few times. V and J are TRBV6-5 and TRBJ2-1, with unresolved D. The CDR3 sequence is 13 residues long. V dropped 5 bases and J dropped 4 bases, with 9 bases sitting between them. In germline, CDR1 is MNHEY, CDR2 SVGAGI. The CDR3 DNA reads TGTGCCAGCAGTCCACCCCCGTACAATGAGCAGTTCTTC. Encoded protein: CASSPPPYNEQFF.